This TCR beta chain was retrieved from a study of shared clonotypes between healthy human individuals. Study-wide results and caveats: Sampling covered blood only; tissue repertoires likely differ.

Comment on this clone: What it recognizes is unknown.

In the original workflow: From ImmunoSEQ came sequences covering only the junction and carrying no quality scores, so filtering differed. Method: immunoSEQ multiplex PCR; TCRdb's copy keeps in-frame clones and lacks some. The V and J calls and clone size were taken over from that table, and D and trimming were inferred from the DNA. The repertoire has 2,500,000 or so clones, more than 80% of them found once; the top ten carry around 0.14%. CDR1 and CDR2 from the germline V gene are SGHTA and FQGNSA. The germline V and J ends were trimmed by 5 bases and 4 bases, with 11 bases remaining between them. The CDR3 extends over 13 amino acids. The donors, healthy adults who were HIV-negative, had experienced no recent acute infections or vaccinations.

Sequencing used naive CD4+ T cells sorted from blood. Documented subset: CD45RA+ positively selected. The J gene is TRBJ2-5, the V gene TRBV7-2; D possibly corresponds to TRBD2 (5 bases). The TCR originated in a young man in good health. The CDR3, as DNA: TGTGCCAGCAGCCCTAACGGGGTAGAGACCCAGTACTTC. This translates into CASSPNGVETQYF.